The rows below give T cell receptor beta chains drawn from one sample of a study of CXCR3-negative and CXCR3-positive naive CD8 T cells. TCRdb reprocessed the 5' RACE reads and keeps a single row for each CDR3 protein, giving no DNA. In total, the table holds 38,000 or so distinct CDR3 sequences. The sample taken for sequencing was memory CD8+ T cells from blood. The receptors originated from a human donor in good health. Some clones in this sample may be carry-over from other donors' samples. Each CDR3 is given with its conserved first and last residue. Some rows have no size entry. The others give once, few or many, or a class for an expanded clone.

CDR3 protein: CASSQGLAGGTGELFF
CDR3 length: 16
V gene: TRBV4-3
clone size: .
J gene: TRBJ2-2

CDR3 protein: CASSPWNTDTQYF
CDR3 length: 13
V gene: TRBV11-2
clone size: .
J gene: TRBJ2-3

CDR3 protein: CASSQDHPPGELFF
CDR3 length: 14
V gene: TRBV4-2
clone size: .
J gene: TRBJ2-2

CDR3 protein: CSARIADHLYEQYF
CDR3 length: 14
V gene: TRBV20-1
clone size: .
J gene: TRBJ2-7

CDR3 protein: CASSSSYQRGPTSTDTQYF
CDR3 length: 19
V gene: TRBV7-3
clone size: .
J gene: TRBJ2-3

CDR3 protein: CASSPRGRAEQYF
CDR3 length: 13
V gene: TRBV7-9
clone size: .
J gene: TRBJ2-7

CDR3 protein: CASSFHRGREEQFF
CDR3 length: 14
V gene: TRBV5-1
clone size: .
J gene: TRBJ2-1

CDR3 protein: CASSGTIYNEQFF
CDR3 length: 13
V gene: TRBV12-3/TRBV12-4
clone size: .
J gene: TRBJ2-1

CDR3 protein: CASSYPGGEDTGELFF
CDR3 length: 16
V gene: TRBV6-6
clone size: .
J gene: TRBJ2-2

CDR3 protein: CASSLAGQGVYEQYF
CDR3 length: 15
V gene: TRBV5-1
clone size: .
J gene: TRBJ2-7

CDR3 protein: CASSFPQGGTGELFF
CDR3 length: 15
V gene: TRBV12-3/TRBV12-4
clone size: .
J gene: TRBJ2-2

CDR3 protein: CASSHAGARTDTQYF
CDR3 length: 15
V gene: TRBV4-1
clone size: .
J gene: TRBJ2-3

CDR3 protein: CATRQDYNEQFF
CDR3 length: 12
V gene: TRBV27
clone size: .
J gene: TRBJ2-1

CDR3 protein: CASRTDRGGEQYF
CDR3 length: 13
V gene: TRBV5-1
clone size: .
J gene: TRBJ2-7

CDR3 protein: CASSQLRGDYNEQFF
CDR3 length: 15
V gene: TRBV6-5
clone size: .
J gene: TRBJ2-1

CDR3 protein: CATSLDRRSGANVLTF
CDR3 length: 16
V gene: TRBV15
clone size: .
J gene: TRBJ2-6

CDR3 protein: CASSPQIEGEQYF
CDR3 length: 13
V gene: TRBV27
clone size: .
J gene: TRBJ2-7

CDR3 protein: CASSLPAGEGEETQYF
CDR3 length: 16
V gene: TRBV27
clone size: .
J gene: TRBJ2-7

CDR3 protein: CASSGQGALSYEQYF
CDR3 length: 15
V gene: TRBV5-1
clone size: .
J gene: TRBJ2-7

CDR3 protein: CASRPWGALNVLTF
CDR3 length: 14
V gene: TRBV11-1
clone size: .
J gene: TRBJ2-6

CDR3 protein: CASSLLGVYEQYF
CDR3 length: 13
V gene: TRBV7-9
clone size: .
J gene: TRBJ2-7

CDR3 protein: CASSGTSGGYEQYF
CDR3 length: 14
V gene: TRBV27
clone size: .
J gene: TRBJ2-7

CDR3 protein: CSVEVGRKTGYTF
CDR3 length: 13
V gene: TRBV29-1
clone size: .
J gene: TRBJ1-2

CDR3 protein: CASSLTGERNEKLFF
CDR3 length: 15
V gene: TRBV28
clone size: .
J gene: TRBJ1-4

CDR3 protein: CSFKGGHGAREQYF
CDR3 length: 14
V gene: TRBV29-1
clone size: medium-sized
J gene: TRBJ2-7

CDR3 protein: CASSFSYLREQYF
CDR3 length: 13
V gene: TRBV27
clone size: .
J gene: TRBJ2-7

CDR3 protein: CASSFKYVQRGTEAFF
CDR3 length: 16
V gene: TRBV7-2
clone size: .
J gene: TRBJ1-1

CDR3 protein: CSVSDRRGEQYF
CDR3 length: 12
V gene: TRBV29-1
clone size: .
J gene: TRBJ2-7

CDR3 protein: CASSPYPLGTGPQETQYF
CDR3 length: 18
V gene: TRBV7-2
clone size: .
J gene: TRBJ2-5

CDR3 protein: CASSPGVSYGYTF
CDR3 length: 13
V gene: TRBV6-2/TRBV6-3
clone size: .
J gene: TRBJ1-2

CDR3 protein: CASSGGPGDEQFF
CDR3 length: 13
V gene: TRBV9
clone size: .
J gene: TRBJ2-1

CDR3 protein: CASSGTFSRETQYF
CDR3 length: 14
V gene: TRBV6-5
clone size: .
J gene: TRBJ2-5

CDR3 protein: CASSLAGGGDPSYEQYF
CDR3 length: 17
V gene: TRBV5-1
clone size: .
J gene: TRBJ2-7

CDR3 protein: CASPSPGARPYEQYF
CDR3 length: 15
V gene: TRBV5-1
clone size: .
J gene: TRBJ2-7

CDR3 protein: CASSPRPGQAVAFF
CDR3 length: 14
V gene: TRBV12-3/TRBV12-4
clone size: .
J gene: TRBJ1-1

CDR3 protein: CASSLYRGSSYEQYF
CDR3 length: 15
V gene: TRBV28
clone size: .
J gene: TRBJ2-7

CDR3 protein: CASSLFVGNEQYF
CDR3 length: 13
V gene: TRBV6-5
clone size: .
J gene: TRBJ2-7

CDR3 protein: CASSQGGYNQPRHF
CDR3 length: 14
V gene: TRBV14
clone size: .
J gene: TRBJ1-5

CDR3 protein: CASSLPRQGLQPQHF
CDR3 length: 15
V gene: TRBV28
clone size: .
J gene: TRBJ1-5

CDR3 protein: CASRWTGDKDTQYF
CDR3 length: 14
V gene: TRBV5-1
clone size: .
J gene: TRBJ2-3

CDR3 protein: CASSGGLLGSYEQYF
CDR3 length: 15
V gene: TRBV28
clone size: .
J gene: TRBJ2-7

CDR3 protein: CSARRLAGDSYEQYF
CDR3 length: 15
V gene: TRBV20-1
clone size: .
J gene: TRBJ2-7

CDR3 protein: CASKDSNTDTQYF
CDR3 length: 13
V gene: TRBV7-9
clone size: .
J gene: TRBJ2-3

CDR3 protein: CASGLNPYEQYF
CDR3 length: 12
V gene: TRBV12-5
clone size: .
J gene: TRBJ2-7